Here is one T cell receptor beta chain with its context. No antigen is known for it. CDR3 length: 13 residues. The V end was cut by 7 bases, the J end by 1 base, with 9 bases between. TCRdb processed the reads anew with MiXCR; each CDR3 protein has one entry. The sample has around 740,000 distinct CDR3 sequences, under 40% seen once; the top ten hold 2.5% to 3%. This entry comes from a study of T cell repertoires in cytomegalovirus infection. Study-level results: Cumulative public TCR beta family frequency identified carriers of CMV plus the relevant HLA. What dominated the ex vivo response were HLA-C-restricted CMV-specific TCR beta clonotypes.

Sequencing was done on a sample of PBMCs. This rearrangement joins TRBV12-3 or TRBV12-4 to TRBJ2-3, with no clear D. This sequence originates from a human donor in good health (CMV status not recorded). Some clones in this sample may be carry-over from other donors' samples. The CDR3 here is CASNYDRTDTQYF. For the CDR3, the DNA is TGTGCCAGCAACTATGACCGCACAGATACGCAGTATTTT.